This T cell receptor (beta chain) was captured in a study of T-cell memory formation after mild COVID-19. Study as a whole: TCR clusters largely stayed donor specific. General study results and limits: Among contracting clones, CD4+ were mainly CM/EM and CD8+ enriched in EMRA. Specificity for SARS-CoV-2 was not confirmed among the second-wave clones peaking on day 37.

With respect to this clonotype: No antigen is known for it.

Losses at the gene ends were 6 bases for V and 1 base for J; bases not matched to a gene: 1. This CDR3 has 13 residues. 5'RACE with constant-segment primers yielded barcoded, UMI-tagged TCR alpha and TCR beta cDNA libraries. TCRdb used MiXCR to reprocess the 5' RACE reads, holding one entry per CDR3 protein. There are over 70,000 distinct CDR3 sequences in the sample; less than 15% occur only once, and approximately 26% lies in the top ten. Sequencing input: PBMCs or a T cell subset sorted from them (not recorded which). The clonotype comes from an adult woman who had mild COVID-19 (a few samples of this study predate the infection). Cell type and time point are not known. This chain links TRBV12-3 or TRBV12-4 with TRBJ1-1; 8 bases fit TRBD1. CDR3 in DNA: TGTGCCAGCAGAGGGACAGGGAACACTGAAGCTTTCTTT. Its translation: CASRGTGNTEAFF.